Below, 12 T cell receptor beta chains from the same sample are listed, as sequenced in a study of spatial heterogeneity in lung cancer. TCRdb processed the 5' RACE reads anew with MiXCR; each CDR3 protein has one entry. The top ten clones hold 55% to 70% of a sample with 40,000 to 45,000 distinct CDR3 sequences, approximately 14% of them seen once. Stated time point: sample taken at primary tumor resection. Sequencing used PBMCs, obtained at surgery. The receptors shown here come from a male donor with early-stage non-small cell lung cancer.

This clonotype was counted only a few times. The chain carries TRBV5-1 and TRBJ2-3; tentatively, D is TRBD2 (5 bases). CDR1 SGHRS and CDR2 YFSETQ come from the germline V gene. V was trimmed by 4 bases and J by 4 bases, leaving 16 bases between them. The length of the CDR3 is 15 residues. The CDR3, as DNA: TGCGCCAGCAGCAGGGTCGAGGGATTGGCAGATACGCAGTATTTT. Translated: CASSRVEGLADTQYF.

This sequence joins TRBV2 and TRBJ2-2; D ambiguous. The CDR3 extends over 14 amino acids. V was shortened by 7 bases and J by 0 bases, with 9 bases between the two germline ends. The germline V gene has CDR1 SNHLY and CDR2 FYNNEI. The CDR3 nucleotides are TGTGCCAGCAAGGGCCCTCCGAACACCGGGGAGCTGTTTTTT. This translates into CASKGPPNTGELFF.

The V and J genes are TRBV11-2 and TRBJ2-5, with TRBD2 as a possible D gene (5 bases). Germline assignment: CDR1 SGHAT and CDR2 FQNNGV. Trimming pared 8 bases from V and 0 bases from J, leaving 19 bases between. This CDR3 is 16 amino acids long. Here the CDR3 reads CASAQGSSGYQETQYF. In nucleotides, the CDR3 is TGTGCCAGCGCCCAAGGGAGTTCGGGGTACCAAGAGACCCAGTACTTC.

The chain recombines TRBV10-3 with TRBJ2-7, with TRBD1 matching 10 bases. J gave up 3 bases and V 6 bases, and 5 bases lay outside the gene matches. Germline lookup yields CDR1 ENHRY and CDR2 SYGVKD. This CDR3 comprises 14 residues. In DNA form, the CDR3 reads TGTGCCATCAGCGACAGGGGGCCGGGCTACGAGCAGTACTTC. This encodes CAISDRGPGYEQYF.

This clonotype has ten or more counts. This sequence joins TRBV4-3 and TRBJ1-1; tentatively, D is TRBD1 (5 bases). Germline V lookup: CDR1 LGHNA, CDR2 YSLEER. Trimming shortened V by 0 bases and J by 4 bases, and 9 bases separated the two germline ends. The CDR3 contains 14 residues. The CDR3 coding sequence is TGCGCCAGCAGCCAAGAGGGGGTGGGCACTGAAGCTTTCTTT. Its protein is CASSQEGVGTEAFF.

This chain connects TRBV4-3 to TRBJ2-3, with 7 bases lining up with TRBD2. Trimming removed 0 bases from V and 0 bases from J; junction bases left unmatched: 9. This CDR3 has 18 residues. Germline V gene data show CDR1 as LGHNA and CDR2 as YSLEER. CDR3 in DNA: TGCGCCAGCAGCCAAGATCGGGGTAGCGGGTATAGCACAGATACGCAGTATTTT. This encodes CASSQDRGSGYSTDTQYF.

This clonotype occurred a few times. J is TRBJ2-2 and V is TRBV12-3 or TRBV12-4; maybe TRBD1 (6 bases). The CDR3 totals 15 residues. The V end was cut by 3 bases, the J end by 3 bases, with 11 bases between. CDR3 loop: CASSFRTDYTGELFF. In nucleotides, the CDR3 is TGTGCCAGCAGTTTCAGGACAGACTACACCGGGGAGCTGTTTTTT.

This clonotype was detected ten times or more. This chain connects TRBV5-5 to TRBJ1-3; D is unclear. V was trimmed by 6 bases and J by 5 bases, leaving 15 bases between them. The length of the CDR3 is 14 residues. Germline-derived CDR1 and CDR2 are SGHKS and YYEKEE (reference sequence). The CDR3 DNA reads as TGTGCCAGCACCCCTGATGGAGGGCGAAACACCATATATTTT. It yields the protein CASTPDGGRNTIYF. Full variable domain (remainder filled in from reference TRBV5-5 and TRBJ1-3): DAGVTQSPTHLIKTRGQQVTLRCSPISGHKSVSWYQQVLGQGPQFIFQYYEKEERGRGNFPDRFSARQFPNYSSELNVNALLLGDSALYLCASTPDGGRNTIYFGEGSWLTVV.

Only a few counts were recorded for this clonotype. V usage is TRBV4-1 and J usage is TRBJ1-2; no clear D gene. The CDR3 loop spans 14 amino acids. V shed 0 bases and J shed 2 bases, with 7 bases lying between them. Germline V gene sequence: CDR1 MGHRA, CDR2 YSYEKL. The CDR3 loop reads CASSQERQNYGYTF. DNA of the CDR3: TGCGCCAGCAGCCAAGAGAGGCAGAACTATGGCTACACCTTC.

This clonotype was recorded at least ten times. The V call is TRBV11-2, the J call TRBJ2-5; a possible D gene is TRBD2 (5 bases). Trimming took off 0 bases at V and 2 bases at J, with 16 bases between the two ends. This CDR3 spans 17 amino acids. Germline CDR1 is SGHAT and CDR2 is FQNNGV. The CDR3: CASSLEGGLNLQETQYF. The CDR3 DNA follows: TGTGCCAGCAGCTTAGAAGGAGGTTTAAACCTACAAGAGACCCAGTACTTC.

This clonotype appeared many times. The chain employs TRBV5-6 and TRBJ2-7, with TRBD1 as a possible D gene (6 bases). The CDR3 is made up of 15 amino acids. Per the germline V gene, CDR1 is SGHDT and CDR2 is YYEEEE. The V and J ends lost 6 bases and 5 bases respectively, with 21 bases between them. CDR3 loop: CASTTYDYRAHEQYF. The CDR3 DNA reads as TGTGCCAGCACCACTTATGACTACAGGGCCCACGAGCAGTACTTC.

This sequence joins TRBV5-1 and TRBJ2-7; weak D call: TRBD1 (5 bases). The CDR3 loop spans 12 amino acids. Trimming stripped 3 bases from V and 5 bases from J, with 9 bases between. Germline V CDR1 and CDR2: SGHRS, YFSETQ. The CDR3 region has the DNA TGCGCCAGCAGCTGGAGCAGGGACGAGCAGTACTTC. This gives the protein CASSWSRDEQYF. The full variable domain, in which reference TRBV5-1 and TRBJ2-7 provide the parts outside the CDR3, is KAGVTQTPRYLIKTRGQQVTLSCSPISGHRSVSWYQQTPGQGLQFLFEYFSETQRNKGNFPGRFSGRQFSNSRSEMNVSTLELGDSALYLCASSWSRDEQYFGPGTRLTVT.